A selection of T cell receptor beta chains follows, all from one sample in a study of a mutant IDH1 vaccine in newly diagnosed glioma. Assay used: immunoSEQ multiplex PCR; TCRdb lists only in-frame clones, some missing. The data show 50,000 to 55,000 clones, with just under 80% seen just once and about 5% held by the top ten. These receptors lack a known antigen. The sample was PBMCs, taken from a glioma patient whose treatment included an IDH1 peptide vaccine. These receptors were collected from a man aged 45-65 years with glioma. Both conserved end residues are part of each CDR3. The D gene is left open where the match is weak. Size is stated for part of the rows, as once, few or many counts, or as a class when the clone is expanded.

NA TRBJ2-5 TRBV7-9 NA TGTGCCAGCAGATCAAGAGAGACCCAGTACTTC CASRSRETQYF
NA TRBJ2-1 TRBV2 NA TGTGCCAGCAGTGAGGGGAGCCCCCGGGAGCAGTTCTTC CASSEGSPREQFF
NA TRBJ2-7 TRBV7-9 NA TGTGCCAGCAGCGCCTCCACGGTGGACGAGCAGTACTTC CASSASTVDEQYF
NA TRBJ2-1 TRBV9 NA TGTGCCAGCAGCGCGACTAGTCCCTACAATGAGCAGTTCTTC CASSATSPYNEQFF
NA TRBJ2-1 TRBV25-1 NA TGTGCCAGCAGTGAGCCCGGGGGCACTAAAACGGAGCAGTTCTTC CASSEPGGTKTEQFF
NA TRBJ1-5 TRBV4-1 NA TGCGCCAGCAGCCAAGATTACTGGCAGGCCGATAGCAATCAGCCCCAGCATTTT CASSQDYWQADSNQPQHF
TRBD1 TRBJ1-1 TRBV7-9 large TGTGCCAGCAGCTTAGAAACAGGGGGCGTCGTCTCTCGGACTGAAGCTTTCTTT CASSLETGGVVSRTEAFF
TRBD1 TRBJ2-3 TRBV10-3 NA TGTGCCATCAGTGGCCCGGGACAGGGGAGCACAGATACGCAGTATTTT CAISGPGQGSTDTQYF
NA TRBJ2-3 TRBV7-2 once TGTGCCAGCAGCCCGGGAGCGGCAGATACGCAGTATTTT CASSPGAADTQYF
NA TRBJ2-2 TRBV10-1 NA TGCGCCAGCAGGGAGGATTTTAACACCGGGGAGCTGTTTTTT CASREDFNTGELFF
NA TRBJ1-5 TRBV2 NA TGTGCCAGCAGTGAAGCGCTTGGGGGGGCTCAGCCCCAGCATTTT CASSEALGGAQPQHF
TRBD1 TRBJ2-2 TRBV5-1 NA TGCGCCAGCAGGAGGACAGGGAACACCGGGGAGCTGTTTTTT CASRRTGNTGELFF
NA TRBJ2-3 TRBV5-1 NA TGCGCCAGCAGGGAGGGATCAAACACAGATACGCAGTATTTT CASREGSNTDTQYF
NA TRBJ2-1 TRBV5-4 NA TGTGCCAGCAGCTTGAAGTCGTTTTTGGGGTACAATGAGCAGTTCTTC CASSLKSFLGYNEQFF
NA TRBJ2-2 TRBV5-6 few TGTGCCAGCAGCGGAGGGCGGTCGAACACCGGGGAGCTGTTTTTT CASSGGRSNTGELFF
NA TRBJ1-6 TRBV6-1 NA TGTGCCAGCAGTGAAGTGGGGGTAAATAATTCACCCCTCCACTTT CASSEVGVNNSPLHF
NA TRBJ1-5 TRBV6-1 NA TGTGCCAGCAGTGAAGCGCGGGGGGTTGCGCCCGGCAATCAGCCCCAGCATTTT CASSEARGVAPGNQPQHF
NA TRBJ1-1 TRBV29-1 few TGCAGCGTTTCGACGGGTAACACTGAAGCTTTCTTT CSVSTGNTEAFF
NA TRBJ2-1 TRBV7-2 NA TGTGCCAGCAGCCCCAGTTCGGGGTTGGGGTACAATGAGCAGTTCTTC CASSPSSGLGYNEQFF
NA TRBJ1-1 TRBV28 few TGTGCCAGCAGTTTACCCGCTAACACTGAAGCTTTCTTT CASSLPANTEAFF
TRBD1 TRBJ1-6 TRBV30 NA TGTGCCTGGAGGGGACGACAGGGGGCTTTTTCAAGGAGCTCCTATAATTCACCCCTCCACTTT CAWRGRQGAFSRSSYNSPLHF
NA TRBJ2-5 TRBV29-1 NA TGCAGCGTTGTGCAGAGGGAGACCCAGTACTTC CSVVQRETQYF
NA TRBJ2-7 TRBV4-1 NA TGCGCCAGCAGCCCTCGGGCCCCCGACCACTACGAGCAGTACTTC CASSPRAPDHYEQYF
NA TRBJ1-1 TRBV29-1 NA TGCAGCGTCCGGGGAGGGTTGAACACTGAAGCTTTCTTT CSVRGGLNTEAFF
NA TRBJ1-1 TRBV6-1 NA TGTGCCAGCAGTGAAGCGGGGCCGTTTGAAGCTTTCTTT CASSEAGPFEAFF
NA TRBJ1-5 TRBV25-1 once TGTGCCAGCAGTCCGAGGGAAGGTCAGCCCCAGCATTTT CASSPREGQPQHF
NA TRBJ1-3 TRBV19 NA TGTGCCAGTAGTATAACTACAGGCTGGAGGGACACCATATATTTT CASSITTGWRDTIYF
NA TRBJ2-7 TRBV19 NA TGTGCCAGTAGTATTACCACGGTTTCCTACGAGCAGTACTTC CASSITTVSYEQYF
TRBD1 TRBJ2-7 TRBV9 once TGTGCCAGCAGCCTCAAAGGGACAGGGGGAAGCGAGCAGTACTTC CASSLKGTGGSEQYF
NA TRBJ2-3 TRBV2 NA TGTGCCAGCAGTGCGACCACAGATACGCAGTATTTT CASSATTDTQYF
NA TRBJ2-7 TRBV14 NA TGTGCCAGCAGCCAAGAAGCTAGCTCCTACGAGCAGTACTTC CASSQEASSYEQYF
TRBD1 TRBJ1-4 TRBV30 NA TGTGCCTGGGAGGGGGCGGACGAAAAACTGTTTTTT CAWEGADEKLFF
NA TRBJ1-2 TRBV30 NA TGTGCCTGGAGTCCCCCATCGGCACTCTATGGCTACACCTTC CAWSPPSALYGYTF